This T cell receptor beta chain derives from a study of cytomegalovirus exposure and HLA in healthy donors. This CDR3 is 15 amino acids long. In germline, CDR1 is SQVTM, CDR2 ANQGSEA. V was shortened by 4 bases and J by 5 bases, with 20 bases between the two germline ends. In regard to this clone: Its antigen remains unidentified.

Study-level results: Most TCR sequences proved rare, with some public TCRs found in many donors. In the analysis, some V segments, TRBV6-2 and TRBV6-3 included, were excluded as indistinguishable.

Amplification used 60 Vbeta primers and 13 Jbeta primers. Clones were sequenced by immunoSEQ multiplex PCR, and TCRdb holds only the in-frame ones, with some missing. The data contain around 200,000 clones, roughly 80% of them singletons. The chain recombines TRBV29-1 with TRBJ1-1; D is possibly TRBD1 (5 bases). This sequence originates from a man aged 50 to 59 in good health and CMV-seronegative. Sample: PBMCs. The CDR3 loop reads CSVGGGRGARTEAFF. As DNA, the CDR3 is TGCAGCGTTGGGGGGGGTAGGGGCGCGAGGACTGAAGCTTTCTTT. Drawing the rest from reference TRBV29-1 and TRBJ1-1, the complete variable domain is SAVISQKPSRDICQRGTSLTIQCQVDSQVTMMFWYRQQPGQSLTLIATANQGSEATYESGFVIDKFPISRPNLTFSTLTVSNMSPEDSSIYLCSVGGGRGARTEAFFGQGTRLTVV.